This T cell receptor (beta chain) stems from a study of spatial heterogeneity in lung cancer (dated by TCRdb to 2018 to 2020). With regard to the full study: The donors were fewer than 90 patients from the lung TRACERx cohort who had early-stage, untreated non-small cell lung cancer. Follow-up PBMC samples were sequenced whenever available, with the median time to follow-up being two to three years after resection. More beta-chain than alpha-chain transcripts were consistently detected, likely reflecting higher beta-chain transcript abundance. In the raw uncorrected reads, each unique combination of TCR and UMI appeared more than ten times on average. The study quantitatively compared TCR alpha and beta repertoires across multiple tumor regions, matched nontumor lung and blood in non-small cell lung cancer. Nonsynonymous mutation counts, determined by whole-exome sequencing of tumor tissue, were related to TCR repertoire features. Both alpha and beta chains were TCR-sequenced in hundreds of tumor regions, 64 matched nontumor lung samples and some 50 PBMC samples obtained at surgery. The paper's findings and limits, for the study overall: Ubiquitous expanded tumor TCRs were detected in blood more often at tumor resection than at routine follow-up. Comparisons of baseline and follow-up blood repertoires included only around 15 patients. Additional single-cell paired TCR alpha and beta sequencing was considered necessary to confirm, at a functional level, the hypothesis that regional TCRs recognize regional mutations.

The library was generated by 5' RACE. For sequencing, a NextSeq 500 was employed. In the TCR library protocol, a unique molecular identifier was attached to each TCR cDNA molecule so that PCR and sequencing errors could be corrected. In the paper's pipeline: TCR identification, UMI-based error correction and CDR3 extraction were all carried out with Decombinator tools. TCRs above a frequency of 2 per 1,000, corresponding to the top 1% of the tumor frequency distribution, were defined as expanded. Rényi diversity was computed with the R vegan package after subsampling each repertoire 100 times to 5,000 TCRs. To build CDR3 similarity networks, amino acid triplet string-kernel similarity was used, and CDR3s were connected when their pairwise similarity was above 0.82. TCRdb cleaned the public reads at Q25 with fastp, built clones with MiXCR and kept in-frame beta chains. Rows with a matching CDR3 protein are joined into one entry that keeps the most common DNA and genes. The V and J calls, along with clone size, are taken from TCRdb and not from the paper's own processing. Counted in this sample were approximately 93,000 distinct CDR3 sequences; roughly 19% of them appeared once. Of the sample, 20% to 25% falls within the top ten clones.

From the cysteine up to the phenylalanine, the CDR3 has a length of 17 residues. The only DNA kept is the CDR3, 51 bases in frame from the first base. V sheds 2 bases and J sheds 10 bases, leaving 27 bases between their ends. The germline V gene yields SQVTM for CDR1 and ANQGSEA for CDR2. This clonotype was counted ten times or more. It has no known antigen specificity. Per-nucleotide qualities are absent, and no much larger clonotype sits a single base away. What the time point label conveys for this sample: blood at routine non-recurrence follow-up after resection. Without any cell sorting, TCR sequencing was performed on whole RNA extracted either from tumor and nontumor lung tissue or from cryopreserved PBMC samples. Patients were selected for TCR sequencing only if sufficient RNA was available from at least two tumor regions.

This TCR derives from a male donor with early-stage non-small cell lung cancer. The rearranged segments are TRBV29-1 and TRBJ2-1, and perhaps TRBD1 as D gene, on 7 matching bases. The starting material was PBMCs, obtained at follow-up. The sequence in DNA is TGCAGCGTTGAATCCCCTAATGCAGGACAGGTGGGGGGAGAGCAGTTCTTC. This encodes CSVESPNAGQVGGEQFF.